Reported below is one TCR beta chain. No antigen is known for it. The sample is drawn from a study of T cell clonotyping in hematopoietic cell transplantation. The CDR3 has 14 amino acids. Trimming stripped 3 bases from V and 0 bases from J, with 9 bases between. Per germline, CDR1 MDHEN and CDR2 SYDVKM. Study-wide results and limits: Higher Inverse Simpson Index values in graft donor and pretransplant recipient predicted broader posttransplant TCR diversity. Recipient TCR diversity dropped after transplant; expanded clonotypes rose from day 30 to 180.

The method was immunoSEQ multiplex PCR; TCRdb's version includes in-frame clones alone and lacks a portion of them. Seen here are tens of thousands of clones, roughly 95% observed once, and the top ten hold under 2%. Time point here: recipient sample about 28 days before transplant, after cytoreduction. The chain couples TRBV28 to TRBJ2-7; D is unclear. Sequencing used peripheral blood mononuclear cells, obtained before stem cell transplant. The receptor was derived from a woman aged 45 to 65 with acute myeloid leukemia. Some clones in this sample may be carry-over from other donors' samples. The CDR3 nucleotides read TGTGCCAGCAGTTTCCAGGTCGCCTCCTACGAGCAGTACTTC. Amino acid sequence: CASSFQVASYEQYF. Supplemented by reference TRBV28 and TRBJ2-7, the full variable domain reads DVKVTQSSRYLVKRTGEKVFLECVQDMDHENMFWYRQDPGLGLRLIYFSYDVKMKEKGDIPEGYSVSREKKERFSLILESASTNQTSMYLCASSFQVASYEQYFGPGTRLTVT.